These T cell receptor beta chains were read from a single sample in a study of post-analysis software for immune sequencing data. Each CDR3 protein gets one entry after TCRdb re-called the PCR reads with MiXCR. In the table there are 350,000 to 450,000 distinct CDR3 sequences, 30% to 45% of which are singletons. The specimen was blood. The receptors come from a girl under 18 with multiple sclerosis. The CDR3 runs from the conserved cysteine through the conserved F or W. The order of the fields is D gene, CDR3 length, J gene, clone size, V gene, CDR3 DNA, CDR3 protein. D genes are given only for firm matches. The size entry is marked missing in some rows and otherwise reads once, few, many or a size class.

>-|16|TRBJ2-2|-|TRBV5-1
TGCGCCAGCAGCCCGGTGGGGGGCCGGAACACCGGGGAGCTGTTTTTT
CASSPVGGRNTGELFF
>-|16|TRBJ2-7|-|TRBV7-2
TGTGCCAGCAGCTTAGATGCAGGGGACCTCTCCTACGAGCAGTACTTC
CASSLDAGDLSYEQYF
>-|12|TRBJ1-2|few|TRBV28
TGTGCCAGCACCCCAGGGGCGTATGGCTACACCTTC
CASTPGAYGYTF
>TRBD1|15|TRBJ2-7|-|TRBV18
TGTGCCAGCTCACCTGTAGGGACAGACCCCTACGAGCAGTACTTC
CASSPVGTDPYEQYF
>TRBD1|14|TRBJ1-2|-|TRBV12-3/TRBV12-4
TGTGCCAGCAACCGACAGGGGACCGATTATGGCTACACCTTC
CASNRQGTDYGYTF
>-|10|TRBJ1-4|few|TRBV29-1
TGCAGCGTTGAAGATAGTGAACTGTTTTTT
CSVEDSELFF
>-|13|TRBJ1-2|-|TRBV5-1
TGCGCCAGCAGCTTGGAACAGGGCATGAGCTACACCTTC
CASSLEQGMSYTF
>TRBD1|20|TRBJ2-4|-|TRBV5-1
TGCGCCAGCAGCTTGGGAGACCGGGACAGGGGACAAGTAGCCAAAAACATTCAGTACTTC
CASSLGDRDRGQVAKNIQYF
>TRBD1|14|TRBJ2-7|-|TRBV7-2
TGTGCCAGCAGCTTAGGGACAGGGAGTAGCGAGCAGTACTTC
CASSLGTGSSEQYF
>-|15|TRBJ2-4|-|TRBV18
TGTGCCAGCTCACCATCGGTCGGGGCCAAAAACATTCAGTACTTC
CASSPSVGAKNIQYF
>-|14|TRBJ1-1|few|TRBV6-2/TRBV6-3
TGTGCCAGCAGTCAACCGGGACAAGGAAGGGAAGCTTTCTTT
CASSQPGQGREAFF
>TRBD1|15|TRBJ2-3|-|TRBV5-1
TGCGCCAGCAGCCCTGGGACAGGGGGCGGGAATACGCAGTATTTT
CASSPGTGGGNTQYF
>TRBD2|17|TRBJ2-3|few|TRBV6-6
TGTGCCAGCAGTTACTCGATGGCTAGCGGGGGTACAGATACGCAGTATTTT
CASSYSMASGGTDTQYF
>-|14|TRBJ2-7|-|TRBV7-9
TGTGCCAGCAGCTTACGGGGTACATCCTACGAGCAGTACTTC
CASSLRGTSYEQYF
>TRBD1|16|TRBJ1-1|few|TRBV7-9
TGTGCCAGCAGCCCCGGGGACAGGGGGCGAGTCACTGAAGCTTTCTTT
CASSPGDRGRVTEAFF
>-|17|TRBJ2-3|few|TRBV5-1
TGCGCCAGCAGTCCTAAGTGGCGGGGAGGAAGCGCAGATACGCAGTATTTT
CASSPKWRGGSADTQYF
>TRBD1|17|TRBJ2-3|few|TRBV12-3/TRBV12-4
TGTGCCAGCAGTTCCTGGCGGGACAGGGGTGGGATAGATACGCAGTATTTT
CASSSWRDRGGIDTQYF
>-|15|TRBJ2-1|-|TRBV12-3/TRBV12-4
TGTGCCAGCAGCAAACCCACCCGGGACGACTTGGAGCAGTTCTTC
CASSKPTRDDLEQFF
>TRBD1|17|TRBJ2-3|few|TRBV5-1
TGCGCCAGCAGCTTAAGACAGGGCCGCACTGGCACAGATACGCAGTATTTT
CASSLRQGRTGTDTQYF
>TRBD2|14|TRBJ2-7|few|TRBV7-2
TGTGCCAGCAGCTCTACGGGGGGGCCCTACGAGCAGTACTTC
CASSSTGGPYEQYF
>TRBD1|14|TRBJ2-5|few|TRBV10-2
TGCGCCAGCAGGGCACTGACAGGGTTCGGGGAGCAGTACTTC
CASRALTGFGEQYF
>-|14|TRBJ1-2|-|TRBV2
TGTGCCAGCAGGGAAGCCGAGGGTTTATGGGGCTACACCTTC
CASREAEGLWGYTF
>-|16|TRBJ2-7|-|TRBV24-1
TGTGCCACCAGTGATTTGCAGGGTTGGGTTCCCTACGAGCAGTACTTC
CATSDLQGWVPYEQYF
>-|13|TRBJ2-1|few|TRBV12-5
TGTGCTAGTGGCTTAGGTTCCTACAATGAGCAGTTCTTC
CASGLGSYNEQFF
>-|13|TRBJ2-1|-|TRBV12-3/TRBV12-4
TGTGCCAGCAGTTTAGCGCTTAACAATGAGCAGTTCTTC
CASSLALNNEQFF
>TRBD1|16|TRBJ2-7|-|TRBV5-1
TGCGCCAGCGGACGGTCCGGGACAGGGGGTAATGAGGAGCAGTACTTC
CASGRSGTGGNEEQYF
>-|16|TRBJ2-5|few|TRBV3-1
TGTGCCAGCAGCCTAACCCCGGGGGAACAGACTGAGACCCAGTACTTC
CASSLTPGEQTETQYF
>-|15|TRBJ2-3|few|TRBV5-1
TGCGCCAGCAGCTTGGTCGGGGAGGTCACAGATACGCAGTATTTT
CASSLVGEVTDTQYF
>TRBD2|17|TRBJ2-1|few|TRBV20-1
TGCAGTGCTAGACCATTGGGGACTAGCGGAACCTACAATGAGCAGTTCTTC
CSARPLGTSGTYNEQFF
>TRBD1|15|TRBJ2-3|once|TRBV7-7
TGTGCTAGCAGCCCCACCACGACAGGGTCAGATACGCAGTATTTT
CASSPTTTGSDTQYF
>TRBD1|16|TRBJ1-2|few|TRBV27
TGTGCCAGCAGCCCGTTATCGACAGGGCAAAACTATGGCTACACCTTC
CASSPLSTGQNYGYTF
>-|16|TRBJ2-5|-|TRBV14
TGTGCCAGCAGCCCCAACCCCGACCGGATCCAAGAGACCCAGTACTTC
CASSPNPDRIQETQYF
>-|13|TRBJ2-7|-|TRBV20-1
TGCAGTGCTAGAGATTCGCATCGGTACGAGCAGTACTTC
CSARDSHRYEQYF
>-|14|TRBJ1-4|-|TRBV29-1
TGCAGCGTTGACGGAGCGGGGGGCGGTGAAAAACTGTTTTTT
CSVDGAGGGEKLFF
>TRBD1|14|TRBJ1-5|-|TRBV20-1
TGCAGTGCCGTCACAGGGGAGGGCAATCAGCCCCAGCATTTT
CSAVTGEGNQPQHF
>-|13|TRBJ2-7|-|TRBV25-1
TGTGCCACGTCTTGGCGGGGAGCCTACGAGCAGTACTTC
CATSWRGAYEQYF
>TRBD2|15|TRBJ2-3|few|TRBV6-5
TGTGCCAGCAGTGGGACTAGCGCTAGCACAGATACGCAGTATTTT
CASSGTSASTDTQYF
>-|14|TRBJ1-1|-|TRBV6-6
TGTGCCAGCCTCCGGGCCCAGGGGTTCACTGAAGCTTTCTTT
CASLRAQGFTEAFF
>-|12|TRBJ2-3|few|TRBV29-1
TGCAGCGTTGATCAGACCACAGATACGCAGTATTTT
CSVDQTTDTQYF
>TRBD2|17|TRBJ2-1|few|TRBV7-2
TGTGCCAGCAGCTTATGGCTAGCGGGGGGGCCCTACAATGAGCAGTTCTTC
CASSLWLAGGPYNEQFF
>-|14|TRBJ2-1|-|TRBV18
TGTGCCAGCTCACCGAACTTAGGCGATGATGAGCAGTTCTTC
CASSPNLGDDEQFF
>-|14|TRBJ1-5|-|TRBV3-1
TGTGCCAGCAGCCGCGGACAGACGGGTCAGCCCCAGCATTTT
CASSRGQTGQPQHF
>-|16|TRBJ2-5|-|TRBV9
TGTGCCAGCAGCGTAGGATGGACCGTACCCCCAGAGACCCAGTACTTC
CASSVGWTVPPETQYF
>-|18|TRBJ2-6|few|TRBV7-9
TGTGCCAGCAGCCCTGTCATCCCTACGTGGTCTGGGGCCAACGTCCTGACTTTC
CASSPVIPTWSGANVLTF
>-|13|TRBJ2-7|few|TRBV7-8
TGTGCCAGCAGCTCCCGGGGGACCTACGAGCAGTACTTC
CASSSRGTYEQYF
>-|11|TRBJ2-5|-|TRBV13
TGTGCCAGCAGCCCAGGTGGGACCCAGTACTTC
CASSPGGTQYF
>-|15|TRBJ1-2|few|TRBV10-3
TGTGCCATCAGTGAGTCAGCGGGGGGCGAAAGCGGCTACACCTTC
CAISESAGGESGYTF
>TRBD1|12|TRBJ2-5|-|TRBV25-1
TGTGCCAGCAGGGGGACAGGACAGACCCAGTACTTC
CASRGTGQTQYF
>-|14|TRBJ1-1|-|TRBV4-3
TGCGCCAGCAGCCAAGGGAGGGGAGGCACTGAAGCTTTCTTT
CASSQGRGGTEAFF
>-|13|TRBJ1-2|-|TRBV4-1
TGCGCCAGCTCCGAATGGGGCTTCTATGGCTACACCTTC
CASSEWGFYGYTF
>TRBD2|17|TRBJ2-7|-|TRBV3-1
TGTGCCAGCAGCCATCCGATAGCGGGGGGACCCTTCTACGAGCAGTACTTC
CASSHPIAGGPFYEQYF
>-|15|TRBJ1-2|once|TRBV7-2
TGTGCCAGCAGCCCGGGTTTGGGGCAGATCTATGGCTACACCTTC
CASSPGLGQIYGYTF
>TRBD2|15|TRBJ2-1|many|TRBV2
TGTGCCAGCAGTCCCCTGGCGGGGGGGCGCGATGAGCAGTTCTTC
CASSPLAGGRDEQFF
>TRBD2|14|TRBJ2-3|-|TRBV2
TGTGCCAGCATGGAGCGGGGGGGCATAAATACGCAGTATTTT
CASMERGGINTQYF
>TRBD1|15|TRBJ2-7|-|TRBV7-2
TGTGCCAGCAGCTTATGGTCAGGGGGCCCCTACGAGCAGTACTTC
CASSLWSGGPYEQYF